The clone carrying this TCR beta chain was recorded at least ten times. The data are from a study of T cells in Graves' hyperthyroidism and ophthalmopathy. Amplified TCR beta CDR3 regions came from RNA transcripts. In the first-round RT-PCR of the TCR CDR3, the HTBI primer set was used. From the multiplex PCR reads, TCRdb called clonotypes with MiXCR, one entry per CDR3 protein. Of about 350,000 distinct CDR3 sequences listed, 15% to 20% are singletons. Ophthalmopathy patients had Clinical Activity Score at least 3, NOSPECS grade at least 4, duration under 3 months. Germline V gives CDR1 GTSNPN, CDR2 SVGIG (reference sequence). Trimming took 0 bases from V and 6 from J, leaving 11 bases between them. CDR3 length: 13 residues.

The TCR originated in a woman aged 40-49 years with Graves' ophthalmopathy. The specimen was blood. The J gene is TRBJ1-2, the V gene TRBV30, with a weak D call TRBD1 (5 bases). The DNA for the CDR3 is TGTGCCTGGAGTGTCTACGGGACGGATGGCTACACCTTC. Translation: CAWSVYGTDGYTF.